The 17 T cell receptor beta chains below all came from one sample that was sequenced in a study of blood T cells in healthy people across ages. A J-beta primer mix and a sample-barcoded 5' primer were used in a second PCR of roughly 7 to 12 cycles. One entry per CDR3 protein results from TCRdb running MiXCR on the 5' RACE reads. Of 1.5 million to 2 million distinct CDR3 sequences detected, about 50% appear once; the ten largest clones hold about 2.1%. The sample consisted of blood. The receptors originated from a woman aged 40 to 50 in good health.

This sequence joins TRBV10-3 and TRBJ1-6; D gene ambiguous. CDR3 length: 14 amino acids. Trimming pared 9 bases from V and 5 bases from J, leaving 14 bases between. Germline V gene data show CDR1 as ENHRY and CDR2 as SYGVKD. This chain's CDR3 is CAIRPGLDNSPLHF. In nucleotides, the CDR3 is TGTGCCATTCGACCGGGTCTGGATAATTCACCCCTCCACTTT.

The chain is built from TRBV6-2 or TRBV6-3 and TRBJ1-5, with TRBD1 matching over 8 bases. This CDR3 has 16 residues. Germline CDR1 is MNHEY and CDR2 is SVGEGT. V shed 8 bases, J shed 5 bases, and the junction held 14 bases outside the gene matches. The CDR3 here is CASGSLGGQGYQPQHF. In nucleotides, the CDR3 is TGTGCCAGCGGTTCACTGGGAGGACAGGGCTATCAGCCCCAGCATTTT.

V and J are TRBV7-9 and TRBJ2-3; no clear D gene. V was shortened by 8 bases and J by 1 base, with 10 bases between the two germline ends. The CDR3 has 13 amino acids. CDR1 is SEHNR, CDR2 FQNEAQ, per germline (reference sequence). The CDR3, as DNA: TGTGCCAGCCAACGGGTTGGCACAGATACGCAGTATTTT. This codes for CASQRVGTDTQYF.

This clonotype was counted between two and nine times. The chain employs TRBV7-2 and TRBJ2-7; 7 bases map to TRBD1. With 6 bases clipped from V and 2 bases from J, the junction kept 10 bases outside the gene matches. The CDR3 contains 15 residues. Germline V gene sequence: CDR1 SGHTA, CDR2 FQGNSA. CDR3 nucleotides: TGTGCCAGCAGGCTCCCGGGACAGCGAGCCTACGAGCAGTACTTC. It encodes CASRLPGQRAYEQYF.

The chain recombines TRBV3-1 with TRBJ2-7; D is unresolved. With 1 base removed from V and 0 bases from J, the gap between germline ends came to 13 bases. The CDR3 runs to 16 residues. Germline CDR1 is LGHDT and CDR2 is YNNKEL (reference sequence). The chain's CDR3 is CASSQGVPPSSYEQYF. As DNA, the CDR3 is TGTGCCAGCAGCCAAGGGGTGCCTCCGAGCTCCTACGAGCAGTACTTC.

The CDR3 bases are TGTGCCAGCAGCGTAATCGGATCCCTAACGGGGGGGCGAGAGACCCAGTACTTC. Its protein product is CASSVIGSLTGGRETQYF. The rearrangement links TRBV7-2 to TRBJ2-7, with TRBD2 matching 8 bases. The end of the DNA aligns better with TRBJ2-5, so the J call may be wrong. The CDR3 runs 18 residues. Germline CDR1 and CDR2: SGHTA and FQGNSA.

This clonotype was observed a handful of times. The chain combines TRBV20-1 with TRBJ2-5; 11 bases fit TRBD2. The CDR3 is made up of 13 amino acids. The V gene end was trimmed by 5 bases and the J gene end by 5 bases; junction bases not matched to a gene: 4. Germline CDR1 is DFQATT and CDR2 is SNEGSKA (reference sequence). As DNA, the CDR3 is TGCAGTGCTTCCCTAGCGGGGGGCGAGACCCAGTACTTC. Protein sequence: CSASLAGGETQYF.

This clonotype was counted a single time. The rearrangement links TRBV10-1 to TRBJ2-5; D may be TRBD1 (5 bases). This CDR3 has 14 residues. CDR1 WNHNN and CDR2 SYGVQD come from the germline V gene (reference sequence). Trimming pared 2 bases from V and 5 bases from J, leaving 12 bases between. CDR3 protein: CASSEGGRVETQYF. The CDR3 DNA is TGCGCCAGCAGTGAGGGCGGCAGGGTGGAGACCCAGTACTTC.

The chain carries TRBV6-1 and TRBJ2-7; 7 nucleotides match TRBD1. There are 20 residues in the CDR3. In germline, CDR1 is MNHNS, CDR2 SASEGT. V lost 6 bases and J lost 1; bases outside the gene matches: 24. The CDR3 spells CASRTPLRDSLGGLSYEQYF. In nucleotides, the CDR3 is TGTGCCAGCAGAACCCCCCTCCGGGACAGCCTGGGTGGTTTATCCTACGAGCAGTACTTC.

J is TRBJ1-5 and V is TRBV21-1; no check of the table's D call, TRBD1, against the DNA was made. TRBV21-1 is a pseudogene locus. CDR3 length equals 16 residues. CDR3 sequence: CASSIGQDDSNQPQHF. Here the CDR3 DNA reads TGTGCCAGCAGCATAGGACAGGACGATAGCAATCAGCCCCAGCATTTT.

The chain recombines TRBV7-2 with TRBJ2-3, with 7 bases matching TRBD2. J gave up 1 base and V 2 bases, and 6 bases lay outside the gene matches. The CDR3 totals 16 residues. Per the germline V gene, CDR1 is SGHTA and CDR2 is FQGNSA. The chain's CDR3 is CASSLMGGKGTDTQYF. The DNA for the CDR3 is TGTGCCAGCAGCTTAATGGGGGGGAAGGGCACAGATACGCAGTATTTT.

The V gene is TRBV7-2, the J gene TRBJ2-3; perhaps TRBD1 as D (6 bases). The germline V gene has CDR1 SGHTA and CDR2 FQGNSA. V gave up 5 bases and J gave up 3 bases, with 24 bases separating them. The CDR3 runs to 18 residues. The CDR3 bases are TGTGCCAGCAGCGTGAGGACAGTCTCCCTTAAGTGGACAGATACGCAGTATTTT. It is translated as CASSVRTVSLKWTDTQYF.

This clonotype has a handful of counts. The V gene is TRBV24-1, the J gene TRBJ1-2; tentatively, D is TRBD1 (5 bases). The ends were cut back, 9 bases at V and 0 bases at J, with 10 bases in the middle. The CDR3 runs to 13 residues. Germline CDR1 and CDR2: KGHDR and SFDVKD. In DNA form, the CDR3 reads TGTGCCACCGCCGACAGCTCTAACTATGGCTACACCTTC. It yields the protein CATADSSNYGYTF.

V and J are TRBV7-2 and TRBJ1-2; a possible D gene is TRBD1 (5 bases). The V end was cut by 3 bases, the J end by 8 bases, with 10 bases between. The V gene's germline CDR1 is SGHTA and CDR2 FQGNSA. This CDR3 spans 12 amino acids. The CDR3 DNA follows: TGTGCCAGCAGCTTTCGTGGGGACGGCTACACCTTC. It translates to CASSFRGDGYTF. The whole variable domain, filled in from reference TRBV7-2 and TRBJ1-2, reads GAGVSQSPSNKVTEKGKDVELRCDPISGHTALYWYRQSLGQGLEFLIYFQGNSAPDKSGLPSDRFSAERTGGSVSTLTIQRTQQEDSAVYLCASSFRGDGYTFGSGTRLTVV.

This sequence joins TRBV7-9 and TRBJ2-7; D gene ambiguous. The germline V gene has CDR1 SEHNR and CDR2 FQNEAQ (reference sequence). The CDR3 spans 12 residues. V lost 4 bases to trimming and J lost 5 bases, with 9 bases between them. As DNA, the CDR3 is TGTGCCAGCAGCTCCCGGTGGCACGAGCAGTACTTC. It translates to CASSSRWHEQYF.

The chain combines TRBV18 with TRBJ2-7, with D perhaps TRBD2 (5 bases). V was clipped by 5 bases and J by 0 bases, with 14 bases between them. CDR3 length equals 15 residues. CDR1 is KGHSH and CDR2 is LQKENI in the germline V gene. CDR3 amino acids: CASSSETGSSYEQYF. DNA of the CDR3: TGTGCCAGCTCATCCGAGACTGGGAGCTCCTACGAGCAGTACTTC.

J is TRBJ2-3 and V is TRBV4-1; perhaps TRBD1 as D (6 bases). V lost 6 bases to trimming and J lost 0 bases, with 13 bases between them. The CDR3 loop spans 15 amino acids. Germline V gene data show CDR1 as MGHRA and CDR2 as YSYEKL. The CDR3: CASRANRASTDTQYF. The CDR3 nucleotides are TGCGCCAGCAGAGCAAACAGGGCTAGCACAGATACGCAGTATTTT.